The rows below give T cell receptor beta chains drawn from one sample of a study of cytomegalovirus exposure and HLA in healthy donors. Method: immunoSEQ multiplex PCR; TCRdb's copy keeps in-frame clones and lacks some. The sample contains tens of thousands of clones, 79% of which appear only once. The sequenced sample was PBMCs. The receptors were sampled from a woman aged 40 to 49 in good health and CMV-seropositive. CDR3s include the opening cysteine and the closing phenylalanine or tryptophan. A D gene is named only where the DNA matches it firmly. The size entry is marked missing in some rows and otherwise reads once, few, many or a size class.

V gene	J gene	D gene	clone size	CDR3 DNA	CDR3 protein
TRBV15	TRBJ1-5	-	-	TGTGCCACCAGCTTAGACCCTCGTCGGGCAGGGAGCAATCAGCCCCAGCATTTT	CATSLDPRRAGSNQPQHF
TRBV19	TRBJ2-7	TRBD1	-	TGTGCCAGTAGTCAGGGGACAGGGGGTGGCGAGCAGTACTTC	CASSQGTGGGEQYF
TRBV28	TRBJ1-3	-	-	TGTGCCAGCAGTTTATATACTTGGGAGACTGGAAACACCATATATTTT	CASSLYTWETGNTIYF
TRBV30	TRBJ1-1	TRBD1	-	TGTGCCTGGAGCCCAGTACAGGGGATAAACACTGAAGCTTTCTTT	CAWSPVQGINTEAFF
TRBV9	TRBJ1-1	-	-	TGTGCCAGCAGCGCAGGATGGGGCGAAGCTTTCTTT	CASSAGWGEAFF
TRBV18	TRBJ1-1	-	-	TGTGCCAGCTCACCTCTACAGGAGAACACTGAAGCTTTCTTT	CASSPLQENTEAFF
TRBV5-1	TRBJ2-1	-	-	TGCGCCAGCAGCTTACTAGGAAGGAATGAGCAGTTCTTC	CASSLLGRNEQFF
TRBV5-1	TRBJ1-3	TRBD1	-	TGCGCCAGCGGACAGGGAACCTCTGGAAACACCATATATTTT	CASGQGTSGNTIYF
TRBV2	TRBJ2-5	TRBD2	-	TGTGCCAGCAGTGACCTAGCGGGGGGTGCCCAGTACTTC	CASSDLAGGAQYF
TRBV5-6	TRBJ2-1	-	-	TGTGCCAGCAGATCCCTCACTAGCCCCAGCTCCTACAATGAGCAGTTCTTC	CASRSLTSPSSYNEQFF
TRBV19	TRBJ1-5	-	few	TGTGCCAGTAGTATAGGAAGCCATAGCAATCAGCCCCAGCATTTT	CASSIGSHSNQPQHF
TRBV5-6	TRBJ1-4	-	-	TGTGCCAGCAGCTTACGCGTTGTTGAAAAACTGTTTTTT	CASSLRVVEKLFF
TRBV7-2	TRBJ2-5	TRBD2	-	TGTGCCAGCAGCTCAGGACTAGCGAAAGAGACCCAGTACTTC	CASSSGLAKETQYF
TRBV30	TRBJ2-5	-	-	TGTGCCTGGAGTGTGGGGTGGGGGGTTAGCGATCAAGAGACCCAGTACTTC	CAWSVGWGVSDQETQYF
TRBV7-3	TRBJ2-1	-	few	TGTGCCAGCAGCTTAGGAGCTTACAATGAGCAGTTCTTC	CASSLGAYNEQFF
TRBV29-1	TRBJ2-2	TRBD1	few	TGCAGCGTGGGGACAGGGGCCGGGGAGCTGTTTTTT	CSVGTGAGELFF
TRBV6-5	TRBJ1-1	-	-	TGTGCCAGCTACTTTGGAGCCAAGAGCACTGAAGCTTTCTTT	CASYFGAKSTEAFF
TRBV6-1	TRBJ2-2	-	-	TGTGCCAGCAGTACCGGGAGCTTTACCGGGGAGCTGTTTTTT	CASSTGSFTGELFF
TRBV5-1	TRBJ2-7	TRBD1	-	TGCGCCAGCAGCCATGGTGGGACAGGGGGCTACGAGCAGTACTTC	CASSHGGTGGYEQYF
TRBV2	TRBJ2-1	TRBD2	-	TGTGCCAGCAGTGAAGCCCTCCGGGGTAGCGGGGGGGGATCCAATGAGCAGTTCTTC	CASSEALRGSGGGSNEQFF
TRBV18	TRBJ1-2	-	-	TGTGCCAGCTCACCACAGCAGGGCAGTGGCTACACCTTC	CASSPQQGSGYTF
TRBV10-3	TRBJ1-4	TRBD1	-	TGTGCCATCAGTGAATATGATATCGTTACCGGGACAGGGGGCCTGACTAATGAAAAACTGTTTTTT	CAISEYDIVTGTGGLTNEKLFF
TRBV2	TRBJ1-6	-	-	TGTGCCAGCATTAGGGACATTAAGTCACCCCTCCACTTT	CASIRDIKSPLHF
TRBV12-5	TRBJ1-4	-	-	TGTGCTAGTGGTTTGGGGACAGAGAATGAAAAACTGTTTTTT	CASGLGTENEKLFF
TRBV5-4	TRBJ1-5	-	-	TGTGCCAGCAGCCGTGGGCCAGGGCTTAGCAATCAGCCCCAGCATTTT	CASSRGPGLSNQPQHF
TRBV5-1	TRBJ2-5	-	-	TGCGCCAGCAGCTTGGTCAGCGAAGAGACCCAGTACTTC	CASSLVSEETQYF
TRBV27	TRBJ1-4	-	-	TGTGCCAGCAGTTTATACAAAAATGAAAAACTGTTTTTT	CASSLYKNEKLFF
TRBV2	TRBJ1-1	-	-	TGTGCCAGCAGTGCGCGACAATCATGGAACACTGAAGCTTTCTTT	CASSARQSWNTEAFF
TRBV28	TRBJ2-2	TRBD2	-	TGTGCCAGCAGTGGACTAGTCCCCGGGGAGCTGTTTTTT	CASSGLVPGELFF
TRBV18	TRBJ2-1	TRBD2	-	TGTGCCAGCTCACCACCTGGACTAGCGGGAGTGGGTGAGCAGTTCTTC	CASSPPGLAGVGEQFF
TRBV28	TRBJ1-2	-	-	TGTGCCAGCAGTTTAGCTACGGGATATAACTATGGCTACACCTTC	CASSLATGYNYGYTF
TRBV4-1	TRBJ1-5	-	-	TGCGCCAGCAGCCAAGATGCGTTGGGGAGGGGAAGTTTGACCAATCAGCCCCAGCATTTT	CASSQDALGRGSLTNQPQHF
TRBV11-2	TRBJ2-3	-	-	TGTGCCAGCAGCTTAGATCATGGGGAGACAGATACGCAGTATTTT	CASSLDHGETDTQYF
TRBV5-1	TRBJ2-1	-	-	TGCGCCAGCAGCTTTCTTACGGGGTCGGATGAGCAGTTCTTC	CASSFLTGSDEQFF
TRBV21-1	TRBJ1-5	-	-	TGTGCCAGCAGCAAAGAGTTCCAGGGGGCGCGGGGGAATCAGCCCCAGCATTTT	CASSKEFQGARGNQPQHF
TRBV19	TRBJ1-2	TRBD1	-	TGTGCCAGTAGTACAACCGGGACAGGTGCTAACTATGGCTACACCTTC	CASSTTGTGANYGYTF
TRBV30	TRBJ2-5	TRBD2	few	TGTGCCTGGAGTAAGGCTAAAGGCAGCGGGGGGGCCCAAGAGACCCAGTACTTC	CAWSKAKGSGGAQETQYF
TRBV13	TRBJ1-2	-	-	TGTGCCAGCAGCTTAGGTGGAGCGAGATATGGCTACACCTTC	CASSLGGARYGYTF
TRBV6-5	TRBJ1-3	TRBD1	-	TGTGCCAGCAGGGGACAGGGGATGCGAAACACCATATATTTT	CASRGQGMRNTIYF
TRBV27	TRBJ1-5	-	-	TGTGCCAGCAGTTCCCGACAGAACAATCAGCCCCAGCATTTT	CASSSRQNNQPQHF
TRBV2	TRBJ1-4	TRBD1	-	TGTGCCAGCAGATGGACAGGGGTAACTAATGAAAAACTGTTTTTT	CASRWTGVTNEKLFF
TRBV7-8	TRBJ2-7	TRBD1	few	TGTGCCAGCAGCCCCAGGCCGGGACAGGGAAACTACGAGCAGTACTTC	CASSPRPGQGNYEQYF
TRBV6-5	TRBJ2-1	TRBD2	-	TGTGCCAGCAGTCAGACTCGGCGGGGGGGTGAGCAGTTCTTC	CASSQTRRGGEQFF
TRBV28	TRBJ2-7	TRBD2	-	TGTGCCAGCAGTTTATTTGGCGGGAGGGCCGTTTCCTACAACTACGAGCAGTACTTC	CASSLFGGRAVSYNYEQYF
TRBV29-1	TRBJ2-7	TRBD2	-	TGCAGCGTTGAGGGACTAGCAGTCGGCGAGCAGTACTTC	CSVEGLAVGEQYF
TRBV7-8	TRBJ2-1	-	-	TGTGCCAGCAGTCGTGGCGCGGAAAGACCCCGCTCCTACAATGAGCAGTTCTTC	CASSRGAERPRSYNEQFF
TRBV28	TRBJ2-7	TRBD2	-	TGTGCCAGCAGTGAGCGGGAGAAAGCCTACGAGCAGTACTTC	CASSEREKAYEQYF
TRBV11-2	TRBJ2-1	-	-	TGTGCCAGCAGCTTAGGGGGGCCCTACAATGAGCAGTTCTTC	CASSLGGPYNEQFF
TRBV9	TRBJ2-7	-	-	TGTGCCAGCAGCGAAAACAGGGCACCCTCCTACGAGCAGTACTTC	CASSENRAPSYEQYF
TRBV5-1	TRBJ1-2	TRBD1	-	TGCGCCAGCAGCTTGCTAGGGGACAGCATTAACTATGGCTACACCTTC	CASSLLGDSINYGYTF
TRBV19	TRBJ1-5	TRBD1	-	TGTGCCAGTAGGAGAGGGACAGGGGCCAATCAGCCCCAGCATTTT	CASRRGTGANQPQHF
TRBV6-5	TRBJ2-5	TRBD2	few	TGTGCCACCGCTCGGCGGGGGGGGCCCCAAGAGACCCAGTACTTC	CATARRGGPQETQYF
TRBV7-9	TRBJ2-7	TRBD2	few	TGTGCCAGCAGCTTAGGGACTAGCCCGTGGGGGCAGTACTTC	CASSLGTSPWGQYF
TRBV30	TRBJ2-1	-	-	TGTGCCACGGATTTGGGCCTACCCCAGCAGTTCTTC	CATDLGLPQQFF